Included here is one T cell receptor beta chain sequence, with context. Its cognate antigen is unknown. The time point denotes: time of PML onset. The T3 samples were drawn when PML began. These data belong to a study of multiple sclerosis patients with progressive multifocal leukoencephalopathy. Clones were read by immunoSEQ multiplex PCR, and TCRdb kept only the in-frame ones, dropping some. The table records some 28,000 clones, around 85% of them present only once. Study-level findings and limits: Lower normalized Shannon entropy suggested reduced TRB diversity in most PML patients. It is unclear whether the findings reflect JC virus infection or general immunocompromise. Before and during natalizumab, the clones expanded at PML already existed.

Germline V CDR1 and CDR2: MNHNY, SVGAGI (reference sequence). CDR3 size: 13 residues. The germline V and J ends were trimmed by 0 bases and 5 bases, with 5 bases remaining between them. This sample comprised PBMCs, obtained from a patient treated with natalizumab. The V call is TRBV6-6, the J call TRBJ1-5; D call uncertain. The receptor comes from a woman aged 25 to 39 with progressive multifocal leukoencephalopathy. For the CDR3, the DNA is TGTGCCAGCAGTTACTCTCCGGATCAGCCCCAGCATTTT. It translates to CASSYSPDQPQHF.